These T cell receptor beta chains were read from a single sample in a study of human versus mouse CDR3 diversity and MHC coevolution. Data came from immunoSEQ multiplex PCR; TCRdb stores just in-frame clones and leaves some out. In the table there are 80,000 or so clones, about 94% of which are singletons. The sequencing sample was made of naive CD4+ T cells from blood. Receptor source: a person aged 30 to 69 in good health. Both conserved end residues are part of each CDR3. D genes are given only for firm matches. Rows may omit the clone size; those that give it use once, few, many or a size class.

V gene: TRBV28; D gene: TRBD1; J gene: TRBJ2-7; clone size: .; CDR3 protein: CASRTGQGYEQYF; CDR3 DNA: TGTGCCAGCAGAACGGGACAGGGGTACGAGCAGTACTTC
V gene: TRBV30; D gene: .; J gene: TRBJ1-2; clone size: .; CDR3 protein: CAWILVEEGGGGYTF; CDR3 DNA: TGTGCCTGGATTTTAGTGGAAGAGGGTGGGGGGGGCTACACCTTC
V gene: TRBV5-1; D gene: TRBD1; J gene: TRBJ2-1; clone size: .; CDR3 protein: CASSLGDRVYNEQFF; CDR3 DNA: TGCGCCAGCAGCTTGGGGGACAGGGTCTACAATGAGCAGTTCTTC
V gene: TRBV30; D gene: .; J gene: TRBJ2-5; clone size: .; CDR3 protein: CAWSVSEGTQYF; CDR3 DNA: TGTGCCTGGAGTGTTAGCGAGGGGACCCAGTACTTC
V gene: TRBV6-5; D gene: .; J gene: TRBJ1-1; clone size: .; CDR3 protein: CASSYRQTAMNTEAFF; CDR3 DNA: TGTGCCAGCAGTTACAGACAGACAGCGATGAACACTGAAGCTTTCTTT
V gene: TRBV25-1; D gene: .; J gene: TRBJ1-1; clone size: .; CDR3 protein: CASSAKPPGGTEAFF; CDR3 DNA: TGTGCCAGCAGTGCAAAACCCCCCGGAGGAACTGAAGCTTTCTTT
V gene: TRBV5-1; D gene: .; J gene: TRBJ2-7; clone size: once; CDR3 protein: CASSLEGTHRGVQYF; CDR3 DNA: TGCGCCAGCAGCTTGGAAGGGACTCATCGGGGCGTGCAGTACTTC
V gene: TRBV2; D gene: TRBD1; J gene: TRBJ1-4; clone size: .; CDR3 protein: CASSEGGRGWEKLFF; CDR3 DNA: TGTGCCAGCAGTGAGGGCGGCAGGGGGTGGGAAAAACTGTTTTTT
V gene: TRBV9; D gene: .; J gene: TRBJ2-5; clone size: .; CDR3 protein: CASSVASIITETQYF; CDR3 DNA: TGTGCCAGCAGCGTAGCTAGTATTATAACTGAGACCCAGTACTTC
V gene: TRBV7-2; D gene: .; J gene: TRBJ1-4; clone size: once; CDR3 protein: CASSPSQGPNEKLFF; CDR3 DNA: TGTGCCAGCAGCCCTAGCCAGGGGCCGAATGAAAAACTGTTTTTT
V gene: TRBV10-3; D gene: .; J gene: TRBJ2-6; clone size: few; CDR3 protein: CAISRDTGANVLTF; CDR3 DNA: TGTGCCATCAGCAGGGACACTGGGGCCAACGTCCTGACTTTC
V gene: TRBV19; D gene: TRBD1; J gene: TRBJ2-7; clone size: .; CDR3 protein: CASSAVQGVREQYF; CDR3 DNA: TGTGCCAGTAGTGCGGTACAGGGGGTAAGGGAGCAGTACTTC
V gene: TRBV5-5; D gene: .; J gene: TRBJ2-7; clone size: .; CDR3 protein: CASTPEVALYEQYF; CDR3 DNA: TGTGCCAGCACTCCGGAGGTTGCCCTCTACGAGCAGTACTTC
V gene: TRBV23-1; D gene: .; J gene: TRBJ1-1; clone size: .; CDR3 protein: CASSQGQGLFRTEAFF; CDR3 DNA: TGCGCCAGCAGTCAAGGCCAGGGGCTATTCCGCACTGAAGCTTTCTTT
V gene: TRBV5-4; D gene: .; J gene: TRBJ2-6; clone size: .; CDR3 protein: CASSPDGGGANVLTF; CDR3 DNA: TGTGCCAGCAGCCCGGACGGAGGTGGGGCCAACGTCCTGACTTTC
V gene: TRBV7-3; D gene: TRBD2; J gene: TRBJ2-2; clone size: .; CDR3 protein: CASSPSGGTGELFF; CDR3 DNA: TGTGCCAGCAGCCCTAGCGGGGGGACCGGGGAGCTGTTTTTT
V gene: TRBV28; D gene: TRBD1; J gene: TRBJ2-7; clone size: .; CDR3 protein: CASADRGSYEQYF; CDR3 DNA: TGTGCCAGCGCAGACAGGGGCAGCTACGAGCAGTACTTC
V gene: TRBV6-5; D gene: .; J gene: TRBJ2-3; clone size: .; CDR3 protein: CASRSGDTQYF; CDR3 DNA: TGTGCCAGCAGAAGCGGGGATACGCAGTATTTT
V gene: TRBV19; D gene: TRBD1; J gene: TRBJ1-2; clone size: once; CDR3 protein: CASAPQGAMGSGYGYTF; CDR3 DNA: TGTGCCAGTGCCCCACAGGGGGCGATGGGAAGCGGGTATGGCTACACCTTC
V gene: TRBV5-1; D gene: .; J gene: TRBJ1-4; clone size: .; CDR3 protein: CASSSQANEKLFF; CDR3 DNA: TGCGCCAGCAGCTCGCAGGCGAATGAAAAACTGTTTTTT
V gene: TRBV28; D gene: .; J gene: TRBJ2-7; clone size: .; CDR3 protein: CASRGQLYEQYF; CDR3 DNA: TGTGCCAGCAGGGGACAACTCTACGAGCAGTACTTC
V gene: TRBV10-3; D gene: .; J gene: TRBJ2-3; clone size: few; CDR3 protein: CAISPRPPDTQYF; CDR3 DNA: TGTGCCATCAGTCCGCGCCCCCCGGATACGCAGTATTTT
V gene: TRBV19; D gene: .; J gene: TRBJ2-2; clone size: .; CDR3 protein: CATPTGQNTGELFF; CDR3 DNA: TGTGCCACCCCGACAGGACAGAACACCGGGGAGCTGTTTTTT
V gene: TRBV21-1; D gene: .; J gene: TRBJ2-7; clone size: few; CDR3 protein: CASTPCGSSYEQYF; CDR3 DNA: TGTGCCAGTACCCCTTGCGGGAGCTCCTACGAGCAGTACTTC
V gene: TRBV9; D gene: .; J gene: TRBJ1-2; clone size: .; CDR3 protein: CASTRSQWGTGNYGYTF; CDR3 DNA: TGTGCCAGCACCCGTTCCCAATGGGGCACCGGTAACTATGGCTACACCTTC
V gene: TRBV30; D gene: TRBD1; J gene: TRBJ1-5; clone size: .; CDR3 protein: CAWSLTGGLESNQPQHF; CDR3 DNA: TGTGCCTGGAGTCTTACAGGGGGCTTAGAGAGCAATCAGCCCCAGCATTTT
V gene: TRBV5-1; D gene: TRBD2; J gene: TRBJ2-1; clone size: .; CDR3 protein: CASSFTSGRGYNEQFF; CDR3 DNA: TGCGCCAGCAGCTTTACTAGCGGGAGGGGGTACAATGAGCAGTTCTTC
V gene: TRBV4-3; D gene: .; J gene: TRBJ2-2; clone size: .; CDR3 protein: CASSQDEGDRELFF; CDR3 DNA: TGCGCCAGCAGCCAAGATGAGGGGGACCGGGAGCTGTTTTTT
V gene: TRBV28; D gene: .; J gene: TRBJ1-5; clone size: once; CDR3 protein: CASSPGSSNQPQHF; CDR3 DNA: TGTGCCAGCAGCCCGGGAAGTAGCAATCAGCCCCAGCATTTT
V gene: TRBV5-4; D gene: TRBD1; J gene: TRBJ1-1; clone size: .; CDR3 protein: CASSLTGTRVVGEAFF; CDR3 DNA: TGTGCCAGCAGCCTGACAGGGACGCGAGTAGTAGGTGAAGCTTTCTTT
V gene: TRBV6-1; D gene: .; J gene: TRBJ2-3; clone size: once; CDR3 protein: CASRGRETDTQYF; CDR3 DNA: TGTGCCAGCCGGGGGCGGGAGACAGATACGCAGTATTTT
V gene: TRBV5-1; D gene: .; J gene: TRBJ1-2; clone size: .; CDR3 protein: CASSQDSYGYTF; CDR3 DNA: TGCGCCAGCAGCCAGGACAGCTATGGCTACACCTTC
V gene: TRBV19; D gene: .; J gene: TRBJ2-2; clone size: .; CDR3 protein: CASSRPSGANTGELFF; CDR3 DNA: TGTGCCAGTAGTAGACCCAGCGGAGCCAACACCGGGGAGCTGTTTTTT
V gene: TRBV5-6; D gene: TRBD1; J gene: TRBJ2-7; clone size: .; CDR3 protein: CASSFTGGYEQYF; CDR3 DNA: TGTGCCAGCAGCTTTACAGGGGGCTACGAGCAGTACTTC
V gene: TRBV5-8; D gene: .; J gene: TRBJ1-2; clone size: .; CDR3 protein: CASSLRGPGGDYGYTF; CDR3 DNA: TGTGCCAGCAGCTTGCGGGGGCCGGGGGGAGACTATGGCTACACCTTC
V gene: TRBV30; D gene: .; J gene: TRBJ1-5; clone size: .; CDR3 protein: CAWTSGNQPQHF; CDR3 DNA: TGTGCCTGGACGAGTGGCAATCAGCCCCAGCATTTT
V gene: TRBV5-1; D gene: .; J gene: TRBJ2-3; clone size: .; CDR3 protein: CASSLESTSTDTQYF; CDR3 DNA: TGCGCCAGCAGCTTGGAGTCCACTAGCACAGATACGCAGTATTTT
V gene: TRBV30; D gene: TRBD1; J gene: TRBJ2-1; clone size: .; CDR3 protein: CAWKGQGINEQFF; CDR3 DNA: TGTGCCTGGAAGGGACAGGGGATCAATGAGCAGTTCTTC
V gene: TRBV15; D gene: .; J gene: TRBJ2-7; clone size: .; CDR3 protein: CATSRSGYLVYEQYF; CDR3 DNA: TGTGCCACCAGCAGGTCAGGGTACCTAGTCTACGAGCAGTACTTC
V gene: TRBV10-3; D gene: TRBD1; J gene: TRBJ2-7; clone size: .; CDR3 protein: CAISESGTGREQYF; CDR3 DNA: TGTGCCATCAGTGAGAGCGGGACAGGGCGCGAGCAGTACTTC
V gene: TRBV19; D gene: .; J gene: TRBJ1-1; clone size: .; CDR3 protein: CASGTGLNTEAFF; CDR3 DNA: TGTGCCAGTGGAACAGGGTTGAACACTGAAGCTTTCTTT
V gene: TRBV14; D gene: TRBD1; J gene: TRBJ2-1; clone size: .; CDR3 protein: CASSLQGAGLNEQFF; CDR3 DNA: TGTGCCAGCAGCCTACAGGGGGCTGGGTTGAATGAGCAGTTCTTC
V gene: TRBV5-1; D gene: .; J gene: TRBJ1-1; clone size: .; CDR3 protein: CASSLGAMNTEAFF; CDR3 DNA: TGCGCCAGCAGCCTGGGAGCCATGAACACTGAAGCTTTCTTT
V gene: TRBV6-1; D gene: .; J gene: TRBJ1-2; clone size: .; CDR3 protein: CASSELGVNYGYTF; CDR3 DNA: TGTGCCAGCAGTGAATTGGGCGTGAACTATGGCTACACCTTC
V gene: TRBV7-2; D gene: .; J gene: TRBJ2-3; clone size: .; CDR3 protein: CASSFSSGDTQYF; CDR3 DNA: TGTGCCAGCAGCTTTAGTAGCGGAGATACGCAGTATTTT
V gene: TRBV5-1; D gene: .; J gene: TRBJ2-7; clone size: .; CDR3 protein: CASSQDSPYEQYF; CDR3 DNA: TGCGCCAGCAGCCAGGACAGTCCCTACGAGCAGTACTTC
V gene: TRBV6-5; D gene: .; J gene: TRBJ2-7; clone size: once; CDR3 protein: CASSDRAGDEQYF; CDR3 DNA: TGTGCCAGTTCGGACAGGGCGGGGGACGAGCAGTACTTC
V gene: TRBV27; D gene: .; J gene: TRBJ2-1; clone size: .; CDR3 protein: CASSSVRSGSYNEQFF; CDR3 DNA: TGTGCCAGCAGTTCAGTACGGAGCGGCTCCTACAATGAGCAGTTCTTC